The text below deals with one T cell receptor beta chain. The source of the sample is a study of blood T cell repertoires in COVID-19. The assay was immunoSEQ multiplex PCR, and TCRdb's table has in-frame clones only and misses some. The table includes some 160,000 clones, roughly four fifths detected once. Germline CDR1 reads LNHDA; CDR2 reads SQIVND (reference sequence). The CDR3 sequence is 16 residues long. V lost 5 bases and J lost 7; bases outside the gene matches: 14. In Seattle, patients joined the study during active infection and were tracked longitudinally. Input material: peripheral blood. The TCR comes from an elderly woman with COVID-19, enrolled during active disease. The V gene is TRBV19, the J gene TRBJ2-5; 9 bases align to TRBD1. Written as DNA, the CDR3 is TGTGCCAGTAGTCCCCGGTCTGGACAGGGGACCGGGACCCAGTACTTC. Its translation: CASSPRSGQGTGTQYF.